Shown below are 24 T cell receptor beta chains from a single sample sequenced in a study of cytomegalovirus exposure and HLA in healthy donors. PCR employed 60 Vbeta and 13 Jbeta primers. Profiling relied on immunoSEQ multiplex PCR, and the TCRdb table lists in-frame clones only, not all of them. The sample includes under 300,000 clones, roughly four fifths of them seen just once. Input material: PBMCs. The source is a woman between 55 and 75 years old in good health and CMV-seropositive.

V is TRBV2 and J is TRBJ2-5, with D possibly matching TRBD2 (5 bases). This CDR3 region has 12 residues. Germline-derived CDR1 and CDR2 are SNHLY and FYNNEI. The V end was cut by 7 bases, the J end by 7 bases, with 13 bases between. CDR3 region: CASTRTVGTQYF. The CDR3, as DNA: TGTGCCAGCACTAGGACTGTGGGGACCCAGTACTTC.

This sequence joins TRBV5-6 and TRBJ1-2, with D perhaps TRBD1 (5 bases). CDR3 size: 14 residues. Between the trimmed V and J ends, which lost 0 bases and 5 bases, there was a span of 11 bases. The germline CDR1 and CDR2 sequences are SGHDT and YYEEEE. CDR3 coding DNA: TGTGCCAGCAGCTTGGCCTCAGGGAGGTATGGCTACACCTTC. This translates into CASSLASGRYGYTF.

This clone was seen a single time. The gene calls are TRBV20-1 and TRBJ2-1, with D perhaps TRBD2 (5 bases). Looked up from germline, CDR1 is DFQATT and CDR2 is SNEGSKA (reference sequence). Trimming removed 5 bases from V and 6 bases from J, with 8 bases in between. The length of the CDR3 is 11 residues. CDR3 in DNA: TGCAGTGCTGTGAGCGGCAATGAGCAGTTCTTC. Protein: CSAVSGNEQFF.

V gene TRBV18 combines with J gene TRBJ2-6; TRBD1 matches 11 bases. The CDR3 is 18 residues long. Germline lookup yields CDR1 KGHSH and CDR2 LQKENI. Trimming took 2 bases from V and 1 from J; bases not matched to a gene: 4. The CDR3 sequence is CASSPKGQGVSGANVLTF. The DNA for the CDR3 is TGTGCCAGCTCACCAAAGGGACAGGGGGTTTCTGGGGCCAACGTCCTGACTTTC.

This clone was detected only once. As DNA, the CDR3 is TGTGCCAGCAGCTTAGCTGGCCTGAGCACAGATACGCAGTATTTT. Protein sequence: CASSLAGLSTDTQYF. V is TRBV7-8 and J is TRBJ2-3, with D uncertain. The CDR3 runs 15 residues. Trimming shortened V by 0 bases and J by 0 bases, and 7 bases separated the two germline ends. Germline CDR1 reads SGHVS; CDR2 reads FQNEAQ.

This rearrangement joins TRBV6-1 to TRBJ1-2; D gene uncertain. Germline V CDR1 and CDR2: MNHNS, SASEGT. CDR3 size: 13 residues. The germline V and J ends were trimmed by 8 bases and 0 bases, with 10 bases remaining between them. The CDR3 DNA sequence: TGTGCCAGCCTCGAGGGCACTAACTATGGCTACACCTTC. Its protein is CASLEGTNYGYTF.

This chain uses TRBV27 with TRBJ2-7, with 7 bases lining up with TRBD2. Germline values: CDR1 MNHEY, CDR2 SMNVEV (reference sequence). The CDR3 extends over 15 amino acids. The ends lost 3 bases at V and 2 bases at J; junction bases unmatched: 7. The CDR3 DNA sequence: TGTGCCAGCAGTTTGGTGGGGGGGAATCCCTACGAGCAGTACTTC. Protein product: CASSLVGGNPYEQYF.

This clone came up once. The rearrangement links TRBV2 to TRBJ1-1; a possible D gene is TRBD1 (5 bases). The germline V gene encodes CDR1 SNHLY and CDR2 FYNNEI. The CDR3 is 12 amino acids. V was clipped by 3 bases and J by 8 bases, with 10 bases between them. This chain's CDR3 is CASSEVGPEAFF. The CDR3 DNA reads as TGTGCCAGCAGTGAGGTGGGGCCCGAAGCTTTCTTT. The full variable domain, rest sourced from reference TRBV2 and TRBJ1-1, is EPEVTQTPSHQVTQMGQEVILRCVPISNHLYFYWYRQILGQKVEFLVSFYNNEISEKSEIFDDQFSVERPDGSNFTLKIRSTKLEDSAMYFCASSEVGPEAFFGQGTRLTVV.

V gene TRBV18 combines with J gene TRBJ1-1; D is unclear. The CDR3 sequence is 15 residues long. Germline CDR1 is KGHSH and CDR2 is LQKENI. The V end was cut by 0 bases, the J end by 1 base, with 9 bases between. In DNA form, the CDR3 reads TGTGCCAGCTCACCACCGGAGGGTGCGAACACTGAAGCTTTCTTT. Its translation is CASSPPEGANTEAFF.

The rearrangement uses TRBV5-1 and TRBJ1-2; weak D call: TRBD1 (5 bases). The CDR3 runs to 14 residues. The V gene's germline CDR1 is SGHRS and CDR2 YFSETQ. V lost 3 bases and J lost 1, with 10 bases in between. The CDR3 DNA follows: TGCGCCAGCAGCTGGGCGGGGGATAACTATGGCTACACCTTC. Translated: CASSWAGDNYGYTF.

This clone was found once. The genes are TRBV10-2 and TRBJ2-5, with 8 nucleotides matching TRBD1. This CDR3 comprises 15 residues. J gave up 5 bases and V 3 bases, and 8 bases lay outside the gene matches. The germline V gene encodes CDR1 WSHSY and CDR2 SAAADI. The CDR3 coding sequence is TGCGCCAGCAGTGAATATCAGGGGGCGTGGGAGACCCAGTACTTC. It is translated as CASSEYQGAWETQYF.

The rearrangement joins TRBV11-2 to TRBJ2-7, with 10 bases lining up with TRBD1. Trimming at V came to 6 bases and at J to 3 bases, leaving 11 bases not matched to a gene. Germline CDR1 reads SGHAT; CDR2 reads FQNNGV. This CDR3 is built from 16 residues. The CDR3 here is CASSYFPGTGVYEQYF. The DNA of the CDR3 is TGTGCCAGCAGTTACTTCCCCGGGACAGGGGTCTACGAGCAGTACTTC.

The chain recombines TRBV5-6 with TRBJ2-7; D is perhaps TRBD2 (6 bases). Germline V gene lookup returns CDR1 SGHDT and CDR2 YYEEEE. The V end was cut by 4 bases, the J end by 4 bases, with 12 bases between. The length of the CDR3 is 13 residues. CDR3 sequence reads: CASSHDGGYEQYF. For the CDR3, the DNA is TGTGCCAGCAGCCATGACGGGGGTTACGAGCAGTACTTC. Complete variable domain (other parts from reference TRBV5-6 and TRBJ2-7): DAGVTQSPTHLIKTRGQQVTLRCSPKSGHDTVSWYQQALGQGPQFIFQYYEEEERQRGNFPDRFSGHQFPNYSSELNVNALLLGDSALYLCASSHDGGYEQYFGPGTRLTVT.

The chain is built from TRBV28 and TRBJ2-7, with 13 nucleotides matching TRBD2. The CDR3 length is 18 residues. In germline, CDR1 is MDHEN, CDR2 SYDVKM. Unmatched junction bases numbered 16, after V lost 7 bases and J lost 4 bases. The CDR3 protein is CASIGPVGTSGKVYEQYF. The CDR3 DNA is TGTGCCAGCATCGGTCCTGTCGGGACTAGCGGGAAAGTGTACGAGCAGTACTTC.

The CDR3 DNA follows: TGTGCCAGCAGCTACCCCTGGGACATCTATGGCTACACCTTC. It specifies CASSYPWDIYGYTF. The chain has TRBV7-2 and TRBJ1-2; D perhaps matches TRBD1 (6 bases). This CDR3 has 14 amino acids. With 4 bases removed from V and 4 bases from J, the gap between germline ends came to 13 bases. Germline lookup yields CDR1 SGHTA and CDR2 FQGNSA.

This clone was counted only a few times. The chain employs TRBV5-1 and TRBJ2-7, with TRBD1 matching over 9 bases. CDR1 is SGHRS, CDR2 YFSETQ, per germline. With V trimmed by 2 bases and J by 5 bases, 5 bases remained unmatched. CDR3 size: 14 residues. The CDR3 loop is CASSLGQGIDEQYF. CDR3 sequence (DNA): TGCGCCAGCAGCTTAGGACAGGGGATTGACGAGCAGTACTTC. Full variable domain (missing parts from reference TRBV5-1 and TRBJ2-7): KAGVTQTPRYLIKTRGQQVTLSCSPISGHRSVSWYQQTPGQGLQFLFEYFSETQRNKGNFPGRFSGRQFSNSRSEMNVSTLELGDSALYLCASSLGQGIDEQYFGPGTRLTVT.

As concerns this clone: Germline and junction disagree at one end, which may indicate a read error. The V gene is TRBV29-1, the J gene TRBJ1-2; weak D call: TRBD1 (5 bases). This CDR3 spans 12 amino acids. Per germline, CDR1 SQVTM and CDR2 ANQGSEA. This CDR3 reads CSVEGLGHGYTF. The CDR3 DNA follows: TGCAGCGTCGAAGGCTTGGGGCATGGCTACACCTTC.

To note about this clone: At one end, the junction sequence differs from germline, possibly due to a read error. This chain connects TRBV7-9 to TRBJ1-1, with D hard to call. Germline V gene lookup returns CDR1 SEHNR and CDR2 FQNEAQ (reference sequence). The CDR3 is 15 residues long. The CDR3 region has the DNA TGTTCCAGCAGACCAAACAACAGACAGAACACTGAAGCTTTCTTT. Its translation: CSSRPNNRQNTEAFF.

The genes are TRBV11-3 and TRBJ2-7; TRBD2 aligns across 9 bases. Germline values: CDR1 SGHNT, CDR2 YENEEA. The ends lost 1 base at V and 5 bases at J; junction bases unmatched: 12. This CDR3 is built from 17 residues. In DNA, the CDR3 is TGTGCCAGCAGCTTAGGTGTCGGTAGCGGGAGTTTCCACGAGCAGTACTTC. Translation: CASSLGVGSGSFHEQYF.

This chain joins TRBV11-3 and TRBJ1-1; 8 positions agree with TRBD1. Germline values: CDR1 SGHNT, CDR2 YENEEA. V was pared by 6 bases and J by 4 bases, with 4 bases of the junction left unmatched. The CDR3 is made up of 13 amino acids. The CDR3 region is CASSLTGATEAFF. The CDR3 DNA follows: TGTGCCAGCAGTTTGACAGGGGCCACTGAAGCTTTCTTT.

The J gene is TRBJ2-3, the V gene TRBV7-2, with D perhaps matching TRBD2 (6 bases). The CDR3 length is 14 residues. Trimming took off 1 base at V and 2 bases at J, with 7 bases between the two ends. Germline CDR1 SGHTA, CDR2 FQGNSA. CDR3 sequence (DNA): TGTGCCAGCAGCTTAGGGGACTCCACAGATACGCAGTATTTT. It is translated as CASSLGDSTDTQYF.

The chain joins TRBV6-1 to TRBJ2-4, with 10 positions matching TRBD1. This CDR3 is 14 amino acids long. The V gene's germline CDR1 is MNHNS and CDR2 SASEGT. V trimming: 8 bases; J trimming: 7 bases; junction bases outside the gene matches: 8. The CDR3 loop reads CASADRGRENIQYF. The CDR3 DNA is TGTGCCAGCGCAGACAGGGGGCGCGAGAACATTCAGTACTTC.

The V call is TRBV14, the J call TRBJ2-1; TRBD2 aligns across 7 bases. Germline CDR1 is SGHDN and CDR2 is FVKESK. This CDR3 is 13 amino acids long. The ends lost 6 bases at V and 7 bases at J; junction bases unmatched: 6. DNA of the CDR3: TGTGCCAGCAGTCTAGCCGGGGGGAATGAGCAGTTCTTC. Protein: CASSLAGGNEQFF.

This sequence joins TRBV29-1 and TRBJ2-7; 9 nucleotides match TRBD1. CDR3 size: 14 residues. Germline V gene data show CDR1 as SQVTM and CDR2 as ANQGSEA. Unmatched junction bases numbered 12, after V lost 6 bases and J lost 6 bases. This chain's CDR3 is CSVSWGGTGREQYF. The CDR3 bases are TGCAGCGTCTCCTGGGGGGGGACAGGGCGCGAGCAGTACTTC.